These 9 T cell receptor beta chains came from one sample sequenced in a study of patients and donors after allogeneic stem cell transplantation. One entry per CDR3 protein results from TCRdb running MiXCR on the RT-PCR reads. This table has about 110,000 distinct CDR3 sequences, 35% to 45% appearing once. The sequenced sample consisted of blood, either unsorted or a sorted T cell fraction (not recorded which). All receptors come from a human donor who was either an allogeneic HSCT recipient or a stem cell or donor lymphocyte infusion donor (not recorded which). It is not recorded whose cells these are; they may come from a transplant donor.

The chain has TRBV28 and TRBJ2-2, with no clear D. This CDR3 region has 13 residues. Trimming shortened V by 3 bases and J by 2 bases, and 4 bases separated the two germline ends. The germline V gene encodes CDR1 MDHEN and CDR2 SYDVKM. The CDR3 here is CASSFPNTGELFF. The DNA of the CDR3 is TGTGCCAGCAGTTTCCCAAACACCGGGGAGCTGTTTTTT.

This sequence joins TRBV4-3 and TRBJ2-2, with 11 bases lining up with TRBD2. CDR3 length: 17 residues. The junction had 1 base not matched to a gene; V was cut back by 1 base and J by 0 bases. Germline CDR1 is LGHNA and CDR2 is YSLEER. The CDR3: CASSQGLAGSNTGELFF. CDR3 DNA: TGCGCCAGCAGCCAAGGACTAGCGGGATCGAACACCGGGGAGCTGTTTTTT.

A few counts support this clonotype. This chain links TRBV12-3 or TRBV12-4 with TRBJ1-5, with TRBD1 as a possible D gene (5 bases). The CDR3 has 15 residues. V was shortened by 6 bases and J by 2 bases, with 14 bases between the two germline ends. This CDR3 reads CASREAVGGNQPQHF. Here the CDR3 DNA reads TGTGCCAGCAGGGAGGCCGTGGGGGGCAATCAGCCCCAGCATTTT.

This clonotype was detected only a few times. CDR3 region: CSVESGLRDTQYF. Here the CDR3 DNA reads TGCAGCGTTGAGAGTGGCCTCAGGGATACGCAGTATTTT. This chain connects TRBV29-1 to TRBJ2-3; D is undetermined. The CDR3 is 13 amino acids. CDR1 and CDR2 (germline): SQVTM, ANQGSEA. V lost 3 bases and J lost 6, with 13 bases in between.

This clonotype was observed a handful of times. The chain has TRBV29-1 and TRBJ2-1; D not certain. This CDR3 spans 11 amino acids. The germline V gene has CDR1 SQVTM and CDR2 ANQGSEA. Trimming stripped 8 bases from V and 8 bases from J, with 13 bases between. The CDR3 nucleotides are TGCAGCTACTCCGTGGGCGATGAGCAGTTCTTC. Translating gives CSYSVGDEQFF.

This clonotype was recorded at least ten times. The chain is built from TRBV7-9 and TRBJ1-1; 9 bases are a match to TRBD1. Trimming at V came to 8 bases and at J to 2 bases, leaving 9 bases not matched to a gene. The CDR3 sequence is 15 residues long. In germline, CDR1 is SEHNR, CDR2 FQNEAQ (reference sequence). As DNA, the CDR3 is TGTGCCAGCGGATTAACAGGGGGCAGAAACACTGAAGCTTTCTTT. Its protein is CASGLTGGRNTEAFF.

This clonotype was counted a few times. This chain joins TRBV12-3 or TRBV12-4 and TRBJ2-2; D is possibly TRBD2 (6 bases). Trimming shortened V by 3 bases and J by 5 bases, and 16 bases separated the two germline ends. The CDR3 has 16 amino acids. The CDR3 DNA reads TGTGCCAGCAGTTTTCTTGCGGGCCGGGAGACCGGGGAGCTGTTTTTT. Translating it yields CASSFLAGRETGELFF.

This clonotype was seen once. This chain uses TRBV20-1 with TRBJ2-2; possible D gene TRBD2, 5 bases. With 4 bases removed from V and 4 bases from J, the gap between germline ends came to 7 bases. Germline V CDR1 and CDR2: DFQATT, SNEGSKA (reference sequence). The CDR3 has 12 residues. CDR3 loop: CSAITSTGELFF. CDR3 in DNA: TGCAGTGCTATCACTAGCACCGGGGAGCTGTTTTTT.

The chain is built from TRBV12-3 or TRBV12-4 and TRBJ2-2; D unresolved. V lost 6 bases and J lost 0, with 8 bases in between. CDR3 length: 14 amino acids. Here the CDR3 reads CASSPRANTGELFF. For the CDR3, the DNA is TGTGCCAGCAGCCCCCGTGCGAACACCGGGGAGCTGTTTTTT.